This T cell receptor (beta chain) came from a study of T cell repertoires in cytomegalovirus infection. Each CDR3 protein is one row after TCRdb ran MiXCR on the reads. The data contain roughly 500,000 distinct CDR3 sequences, 11% of them seen just once; the ten biggest clones take up more than 8.5%. Findings and caveats of the study: Dominant in the ex vivo response were TCR beta clonotypes restricted by HLA-C and specific for CMV.

This clonotype was detected a few times. Its antigen is undetermined. After removal of 4 bases from V and 8 bases from J, the junction contained 13 bases not matched to a gene. CDR3 length: 15 residues. Germline loops: CDR1 SGHRS, CDR2 YFSETQ. The sequence was obtained from a human donor in good health (CMV status not recorded). Some clones in this sample may be carry-over from other donors' samples. This chain links TRBV5-1 with TRBJ1-2; TRBD1 matches 8 bases. The specimen sequenced was PBMCs. The chain's CDR3 is CASSPSFETGEGYTF. As DNA, the CDR3 is TGCGCCAGCAGCCCTAGTTTTGAGACAGGGGAGGGCTACACCTTC.